The present TCR beta chain was sequenced within a study of radiation and T cells in renal cell carcinoma. This CDR3 is 14 amino acids long. Germline V gene data show CDR1 as GTSNPN and CDR2 as SVGIG (reference sequence). V lost 3 bases, J lost 3 bases, and 8 bases stayed unmatched. Repertoires were generated with immunoSEQ multiplex PCR, while TCRdb's copy carries only in-frame clones and drops some. Of fewer than 200,000 clones listed, about 87% were seen once; the top ten hold roughly 10%. Noted time point: blood 4 weeks post-SBRT, at nephrectomy. The treatment: 15 Gy SBRT to primary tumor, nephrectomy 4 weeks later.

The V call is TRBV30, the J call TRBJ2-7; 7 bases agree with TRBD1. The sequence was collected from a woman aged 50 to 60 with renal cell carcinoma. Sequences were derived from blood, sampled from a patient whose treatment included radiotherapy and nephrectomy. CDR3 amino acids: CAWSAGGTLYEQYF. The CDR3 DNA follows: TGTGCCTGGAGCGCAGGGGGTACCCTCTACGAGCAGTACTTC.